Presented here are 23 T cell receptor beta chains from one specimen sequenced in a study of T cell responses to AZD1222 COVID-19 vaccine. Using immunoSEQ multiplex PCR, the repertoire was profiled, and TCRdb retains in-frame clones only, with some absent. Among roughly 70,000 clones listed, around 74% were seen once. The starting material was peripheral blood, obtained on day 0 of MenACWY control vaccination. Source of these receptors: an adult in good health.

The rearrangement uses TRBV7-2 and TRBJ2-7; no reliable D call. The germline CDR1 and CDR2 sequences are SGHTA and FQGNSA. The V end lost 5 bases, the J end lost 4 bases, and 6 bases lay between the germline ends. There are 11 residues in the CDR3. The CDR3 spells CASSAYYEQYF. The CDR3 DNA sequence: TGTGCCAGCAGCGCTTATTACGAGCAGTACTTC.

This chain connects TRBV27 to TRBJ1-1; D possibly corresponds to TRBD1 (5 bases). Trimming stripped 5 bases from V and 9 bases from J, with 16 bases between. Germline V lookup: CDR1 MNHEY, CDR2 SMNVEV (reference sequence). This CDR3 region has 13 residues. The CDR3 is CASSPIDRIQAFF. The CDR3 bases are TGTGCCAGCAGTCCCATAGACAGAATACAAGCTTTCTTT.

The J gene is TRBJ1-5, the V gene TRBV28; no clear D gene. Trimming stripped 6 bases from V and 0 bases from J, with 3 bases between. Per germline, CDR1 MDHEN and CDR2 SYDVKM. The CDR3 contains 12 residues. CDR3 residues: CASSYSNQPQHF. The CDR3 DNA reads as TGTGCCAGCAGCTATAGCAATCAGCCCCAGCATTTT.

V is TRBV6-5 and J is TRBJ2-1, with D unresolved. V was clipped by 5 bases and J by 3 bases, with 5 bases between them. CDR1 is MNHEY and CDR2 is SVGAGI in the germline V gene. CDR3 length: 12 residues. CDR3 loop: CASSPNYNEQFF. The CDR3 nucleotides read TGTGCCAGCAGTCCTAACTACAATGAGCAGTTCTTC.

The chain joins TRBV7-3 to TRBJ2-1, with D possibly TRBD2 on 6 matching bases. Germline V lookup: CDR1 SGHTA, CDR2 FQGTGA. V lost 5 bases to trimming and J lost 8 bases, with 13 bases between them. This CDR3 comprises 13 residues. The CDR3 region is CASSPQGGDEQFF. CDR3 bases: TGTGCCAGCAGCCCCCAGGGAGGCGATGAGCAGTTCTTC.

In nucleotides, the CDR3 is TGTGCCAGCAGCATTAGCGGGGGCAGCTCCTACGAGCAGTACTTC. Protein product: CASSISGGSSYEQYF. The V and J genes are TRBV7-3 and TRBJ2-7, with 9 bases fitting TRBD2. The CDR3 is 15 amino acids. The germline V gene has CDR1 SGHTA and CDR2 FQGTGA. With 5 bases clipped from V and 0 bases from J, the junction kept 5 bases outside the gene matches.

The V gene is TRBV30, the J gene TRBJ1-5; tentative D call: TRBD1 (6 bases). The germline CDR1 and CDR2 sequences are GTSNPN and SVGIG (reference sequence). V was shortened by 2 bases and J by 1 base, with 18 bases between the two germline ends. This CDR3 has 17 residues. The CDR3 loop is CAWSFRWNRVSNQPQHF. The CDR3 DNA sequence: TGTGCCTGGAGTTTTCGGTGGAACAGGGTAAGCAATCAGCCCCAGCATTTT.

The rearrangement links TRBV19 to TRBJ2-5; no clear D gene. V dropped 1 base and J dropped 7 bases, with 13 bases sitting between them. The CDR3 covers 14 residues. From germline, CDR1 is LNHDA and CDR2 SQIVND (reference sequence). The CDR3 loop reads CASSIGAEARTQYF. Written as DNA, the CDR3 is TGTGCCAGTAGTATAGGGGCAGAAGCTAGGACCCAGTACTTC.

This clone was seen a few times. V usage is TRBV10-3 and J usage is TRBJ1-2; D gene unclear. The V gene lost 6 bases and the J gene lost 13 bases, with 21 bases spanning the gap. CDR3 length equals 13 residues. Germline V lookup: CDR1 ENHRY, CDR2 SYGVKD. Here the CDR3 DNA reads TGTGCCATCAGCGTATCAGGCGATCGGCTTCTCACCTTC. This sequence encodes CAISVSGDRLLTF.

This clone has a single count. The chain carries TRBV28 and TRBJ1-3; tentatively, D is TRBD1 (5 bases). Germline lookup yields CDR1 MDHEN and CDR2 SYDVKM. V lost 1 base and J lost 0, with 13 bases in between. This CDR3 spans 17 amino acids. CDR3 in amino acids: CASSLSLGEASGNTIYF. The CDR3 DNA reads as TGTGCCAGCAGTTTATCATTAGGGGAGGCCTCTGGAAACACCATATATTTT.

CDR3 residues: CASSLDTGGNQPQHF. As DNA, the CDR3 is TGTGCCAGCAGTTTAGATACCGGGGGCAATCAGCCCCAGCATTTT. V is TRBV2 and J is TRBJ1-5; the D is unclear. Germline CDR1 SNHLY, CDR2 FYNNEI. CDR3 length: 15 amino acids. V was shortened by 5 bases and J by 2 bases, with 13 bases between the two germline ends.

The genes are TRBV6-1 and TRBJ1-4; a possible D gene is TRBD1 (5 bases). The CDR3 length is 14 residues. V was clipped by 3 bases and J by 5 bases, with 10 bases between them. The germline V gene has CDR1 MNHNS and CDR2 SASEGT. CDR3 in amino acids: CASSDREGNEKLFF. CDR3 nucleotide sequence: TGTGCCAGCAGTGACAGGGAGGGAAATGAAAAACTGTTTTTT.

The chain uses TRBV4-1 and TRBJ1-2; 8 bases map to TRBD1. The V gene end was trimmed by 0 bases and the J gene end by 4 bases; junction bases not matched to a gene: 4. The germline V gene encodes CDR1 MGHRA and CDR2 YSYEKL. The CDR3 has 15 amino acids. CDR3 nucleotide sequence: TGCGCCAGCAGCCAAGAAGGACAGGGCGGCTATGGCTACACCTTC. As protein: CASSQEGQGGYGYTF.

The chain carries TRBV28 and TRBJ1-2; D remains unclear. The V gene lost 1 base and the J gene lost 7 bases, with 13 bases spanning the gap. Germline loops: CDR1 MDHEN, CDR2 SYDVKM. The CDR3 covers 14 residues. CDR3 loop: CASSLLGPKSGYTF. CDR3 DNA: TGTGCCAGCAGTTTATTAGGGCCTAAGAGTGGCTACACCTTC.

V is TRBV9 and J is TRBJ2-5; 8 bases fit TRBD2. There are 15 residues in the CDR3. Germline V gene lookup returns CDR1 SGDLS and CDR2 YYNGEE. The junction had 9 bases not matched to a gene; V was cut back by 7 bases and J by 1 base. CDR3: CASAFGGGPQETQYF. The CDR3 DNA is TGTGCCAGCGCATTCGGGGGGGGACCCCAAGAGACCCAGTACTTC.

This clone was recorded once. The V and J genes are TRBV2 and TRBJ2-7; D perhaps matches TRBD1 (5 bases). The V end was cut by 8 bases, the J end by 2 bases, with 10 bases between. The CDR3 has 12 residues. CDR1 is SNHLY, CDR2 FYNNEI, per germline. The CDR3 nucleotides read TGTGCCAGCCTCGACAGAGCCTACGAGCAGTACTTC. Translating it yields CASLDRAYEQYF. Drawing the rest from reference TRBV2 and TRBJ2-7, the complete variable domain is EPEVTQTPSHQVTQMGQEVILRCVPISNHLYFYWYRQILGQKVEFLVSFYNNEISEKSEIFDDQFSVERPDGSNFTLKIRSTKLEDSAMYFCASLDRAYEQYFGPGTRLTVT.

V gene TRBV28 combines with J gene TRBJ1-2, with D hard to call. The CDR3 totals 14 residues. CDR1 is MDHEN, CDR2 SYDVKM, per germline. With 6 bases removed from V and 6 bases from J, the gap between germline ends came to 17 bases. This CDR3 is CASSQLRGGNGYTF. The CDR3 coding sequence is TGTGCCAGCAGCCAACTCCGGGGAGGGAATGGCTACACCTTC.

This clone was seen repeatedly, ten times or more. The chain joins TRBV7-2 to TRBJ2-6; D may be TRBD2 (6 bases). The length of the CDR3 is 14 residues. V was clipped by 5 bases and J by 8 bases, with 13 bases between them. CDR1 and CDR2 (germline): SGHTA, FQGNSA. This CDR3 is CASSPWGETNVLTF. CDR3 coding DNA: TGTGCCAGCAGCCCCTGGGGGGAGACCAACGTCCTGACTTTC.

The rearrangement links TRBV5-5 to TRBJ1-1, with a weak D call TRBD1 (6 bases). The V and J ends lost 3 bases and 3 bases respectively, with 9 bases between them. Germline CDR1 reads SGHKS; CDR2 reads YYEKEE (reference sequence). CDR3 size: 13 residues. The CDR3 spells CASSSRGDTEAFF. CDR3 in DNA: TGTGCCAGCAGCTCAAGGGGGGACACTGAAGCTTTCTTT.

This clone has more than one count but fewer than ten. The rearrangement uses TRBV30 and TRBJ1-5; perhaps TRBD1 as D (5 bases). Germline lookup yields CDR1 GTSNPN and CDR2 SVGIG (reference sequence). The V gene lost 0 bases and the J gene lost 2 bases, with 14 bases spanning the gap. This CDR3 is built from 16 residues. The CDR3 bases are TGTGCCTGGAGTGTATTTGGGGAAGGGGGCAATCAGCCCCAGCATTTT. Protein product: CAWSVFGEGGNQPQHF.

This CDR3 is CATSPRDRDYGYTF. CDR3 coding DNA: TGTGCCACCAGCCCCCGGGACAGGGACTATGGCTACACCTTC. The chain has TRBV15 and TRBJ1-2; TRBD1 matches 9 bases. With 5 bases clipped from V and 3 bases from J, the junction kept 4 bases outside the gene matches. Germline V gene lookup returns CDR1 LNHNV and CDR2 YYDKDF (reference sequence). CDR3 size: 14 residues.

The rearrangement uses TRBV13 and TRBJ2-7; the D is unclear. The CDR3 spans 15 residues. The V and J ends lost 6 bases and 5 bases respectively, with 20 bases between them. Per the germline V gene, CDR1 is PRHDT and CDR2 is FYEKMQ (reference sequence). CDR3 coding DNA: TGTGCCAGCAGTTTCACTAAGGAGCGTCAGCACGAGCAGTACTTC. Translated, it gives CASSFTKERQHEQYF.

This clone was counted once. The CDR3 spells CASSLGGQKQYF. In DNA, the CDR3 is TGTGCCAGCAGCTTGGGCGGGCAGAAGCAGTATTTT. The chain links TRBV5-8 to TRBJ2-3, with a possible D match to TRBD2 (5 bases). The V gene's germline CDR1 is SGHTS and CDR2 YDEGEE. CDR3 length: 12 amino acids. Trimming pared 0 bases from V and 11 bases from J, leaving 10 bases between.